These T cell receptor beta chains were read from a single sample in a study of naive and memory T cell subsets. Each CDR3 protein gets one entry after TCRdb re-called the UMI-ligation and nested PCR reads with MiXCR. The data hold 30,000 to 35,000 distinct CDR3 sequences, with about 6.9% observed a single time. The material was skin, obtained from a tuberculin skin test site. These receptors all come from an adult in good health. CDR3s include the opening cysteine and the closing phenylalanine or tryptophan. The order of the fields is J gene, V gene, clone size, D gene, CDR3 DNA, CDR3 protein. The D gene is left open where the match is weak. Part of the rows lack a size; the others show once, few, many or a class for expanded clones.

j_call: TRBJ1-4
v_call: TRBV20-1
clone_size: few
d_call: .
cdr3_nt: TGCAGTGCTAGAGCCCCCACAGCCTCAAATGAAAAACTGTTTTTT
cdr3_aa: CSARAPTASNEKLFF

j_call: TRBJ1-6
v_call: TRBV11-2
clone_size: many
d_call: .
cdr3_nt: TGTGCCAGCAGCTTAGACAAACAAGCAGATTGGAATTCACCCCTCCACTTT
cdr3_aa: CASSLDKQADWNSPLHF

j_call: TRBJ2-3
v_call: TRBV7-9
clone_size: many
d_call: TRBD2
cdr3_nt: TGTGCCAGCAGCTTATCGAGTAGCGGGGGGTCAGATACGCAGTATTTT
cdr3_aa: CASSLSSSGGSDTQYF

j_call: TRBJ2-7
v_call: TRBV6-1
clone_size: many
d_call: TRBD1
cdr3_nt: TGTGCCAGCATTCCCGGGACAGGGCCTAATGAGCAGTACTTC
cdr3_aa: CASIPGTGPNEQYF

j_call: TRBJ2-5
v_call: TRBV20-1
clone_size: many
d_call: TRBD2
cdr3_nt: TGCAGTGCTAGAGAGCTAGCGGGGGTTGGGGAGACCCAGTACTTC
cdr3_aa: CSARELAGVGETQYF

j_call: TRBJ1-2
v_call: TRBV7-2
clone_size: few
d_call: TRBD1
cdr3_nt: TGTGCCAGCAGCTTAGCGGGGTATAGACAGGGAGGAAGCTACACCTTC
cdr3_aa: CASSLAGYRQGGSYTF

j_call: TRBJ2-3
v_call: TRBV7-9
clone_size: many
d_call: .
cdr3_nt: TGTGCCAGCAGCCCCGGGACCACAGATACGCAGTATTTT
cdr3_aa: CASSPGTTDTQYF

j_call: TRBJ1-5
v_call: TRBV7-2
clone_size: many
d_call: .
cdr3_nt: TGTGCCAGCAGCCTAATTGACAATCAGCCCCAGCATTTT
cdr3_aa: CASSLIDNQPQHF

j_call: TRBJ1-1
v_call: TRBV6-1
clone_size: many
d_call: .
cdr3_nt: TGTGCCAGCAGTTACAATACAGGTAACACTGAAGCTTTCTTT
cdr3_aa: CASSYNTGNTEAFF

j_call: TRBJ2-3
v_call: TRBV12-3/TRBV12-4
clone_size: .
d_call: .
cdr3_nt: TGTGCCAGCAGCCTCGGACTGAGAACCACAGATACGCAGTATTTT
cdr3_aa: CASSLGLRTTDTQYF

j_call: TRBJ1-5
v_call: TRBV7-9
clone_size: .
d_call: .
cdr3_nt: TGTGCCAGCACTAGGGATAATAGCAATCAGCCCCAGCATTTT
cdr3_aa: CASTRDNSNQPQHF

j_call: TRBJ1-2
v_call: TRBV9
clone_size: many
d_call: .
cdr3_nt: TGTGCCAGCAGCGTAGATCGTATTGGGGACGGCTACACCTTC
cdr3_aa: CASSVDRIGDGYTF

j_call: TRBJ1-3
v_call: TRBV12-3/TRBV12-4
clone_size: many
d_call: .
cdr3_nt: TGTGCCAGCACCCGGCGGGGCTCTGGAAACACCATATATTTT
cdr3_aa: CASTRRGSGNTIYF

j_call: TRBJ2-1
v_call: TRBV7-2
clone_size: many
d_call: TRBD2
cdr3_nt: TGTGCCAGCAGCCAAGGGACTAGCGGGGGTTACAATGAGCAGTTCTTC
cdr3_aa: CASSQGTSGGYNEQFF

j_call: TRBJ2-3
v_call: TRBV9
clone_size: few
d_call: .
cdr3_nt: TGTGCCAGTGAGTCCGTCACAGATACGCAGTATTTT
cdr3_aa: CASESVTDTQYF

j_call: TRBJ1-3
v_call: TRBV29-1
clone_size: many
d_call: .
cdr3_nt: TGCAGCGCAAGGGACATAGGAAACACCATATATTTT
cdr3_aa: CSARDIGNTIYF

j_call: TRBJ2-7
v_call: TRBV7-8
clone_size: many
d_call: TRBD1
cdr3_nt: TGTGCCAGCAGCATAAAAAGCTTACAGGGGTACGGATTTCAGTACTTC
cdr3_aa: CASSIKSLQGYGFQYF

j_call: TRBJ2-1
v_call: TRBV7-8
clone_size: few
d_call: .
cdr3_nt: TGTGCCAGCAGGGGGGGACATATCCTGGGGGATGAGCAGTTCTTC
cdr3_aa: CASRGGHILGDEQFF

j_call: TRBJ1-4
v_call: TRBV7-9
clone_size: many
d_call: .
cdr3_nt: TGTGCCAGCAGTTTAGAATTGGGGAATACTAATGAAAAACTGTTTTTT
cdr3_aa: CASSLELGNTNEKLFF

j_call: TRBJ1-1
v_call: TRBV6-2/TRBV6-3
clone_size: .
d_call: .
cdr3_nt: TGTGCCAGCAGTTCTCCAGTGAACACTGAAGCTTTCTTT
cdr3_aa: CASSSPVNTEAFF

j_call: TRBJ2-5
v_call: TRBV4-2
clone_size: .
d_call: .
cdr3_nt: TGTGCCAGCAGCCAAGTGTCTGGGACCCCACAGGAGACCCAGTACTTC
cdr3_aa: CASSQVSGTPQETQYF

j_call: TRBJ2-7
v_call: TRBV4-1
clone_size: many
d_call: TRBD2
cdr3_nt: TGCGCCAGCAGCCAAGGGCTAGCGGACTCCTACGAGCAGTACTTC
cdr3_aa: CASSQGLADSYEQYF

j_call: TRBJ2-5
v_call: TRBV7-6
clone_size: many
d_call: .
cdr3_nt: TGTGCCAGCAGCTTATTCGGGGGGCCGGTTTTCGAGACCCAGTACTTC
cdr3_aa: CASSLFGGPVFETQYF

j_call: TRBJ2-7
v_call: TRBV15
clone_size: many
d_call: TRBD1
cdr3_nt: TGTGCCACCAGCAGAGTGGGACAGGGTTGGTCCCATACGAGTGAGCAGTACTTC
cdr3_aa: CATSRVGQGWSHTSEQYF

j_call: TRBJ2-5
v_call: TRBV4-2
clone_size: few
d_call: .
cdr3_nt: TGTGCCAGCAGCCGAGAGTACCACCACGATATGGAGACCCAGTACTTC
cdr3_aa: CASSREYHHDMETQYF

j_call: TRBJ2-5
v_call: TRBV15
clone_size: .
d_call: .
cdr3_nt: TGTGCCACCAGCAGAGATCAAGGACCGCAAGAGACCCAGTACTTC
cdr3_aa: CATSRDQGPQETQYF

j_call: TRBJ2-5
v_call: TRBV7-2
clone_size: many
d_call: .
cdr3_nt: TGTGCCAGCAGCTCGAGGGGTGGGAGGTTCGAGACCCAGTACTTC
cdr3_aa: CASSSRGGRFETQYF

j_call: TRBJ2-5
v_call: TRBV11-3
clone_size: few
d_call: .
cdr3_nt: TGTGTCAGCAGCTTCGTGCACTTC
cdr3_aa: CVSSFVHF

j_call: TRBJ2-7
v_call: TRBV6-1
clone_size: many
d_call: TRBD2
cdr3_nt: TGTGCCAGCAGCCCGACTAGCAGCCCCGTCTACGAGCAGTACTTC
cdr3_aa: CASSPTSSPVYEQYF

j_call: TRBJ2-7
v_call: TRBV29-1
clone_size: many
d_call: TRBD2
cdr3_nt: TGCAGCGTTGAAGATGGGGGGGGCTACGAGCAGTACTTC
cdr3_aa: CSVEDGGGYEQYF

j_call: TRBJ2-2
v_call: TRBV29-1
clone_size: few
d_call: TRBD1
cdr3_nt: TGCAGCGTCCGACAGGGAAGGGACACCGGGGAGCTGTTTTTT
cdr3_aa: CSVRQGRDTGELFF

j_call: TRBJ1-6
v_call: TRBV20-1
clone_size: .
d_call: .
cdr3_nt: TGCAGTGCTAGAGGGTACCGGGATAATTCACCCCTCCACTTT
cdr3_aa: CSARGYRDNSPLHF

j_call: TRBJ1-1
v_call: TRBV9
clone_size: many
d_call: TRBD1
cdr3_nt: TGTGCCAGCAGCCCCCGACAGGGGAAAAACACTGAAGCTTTCTTT
cdr3_aa: CASSPRQGKNTEAFF

j_call: TRBJ2-4
v_call: TRBV4-2
clone_size: many
d_call: TRBD1
cdr3_nt: TGTGCCAGCAGCCAAGCAGGGGGTCTGGAGGCAGCCAAAAACATTCAGTACTTC
cdr3_aa: CASSQAGGLEAAKNIQYF

j_call: TRBJ1-1
v_call: TRBV6-1
clone_size: .
d_call: .
cdr3_nt: TGTGCCAGCAGCGCTGAAAGGAAGAGGACTGAAGCTTTCTTT
cdr3_aa: CASSAERKRTEAFF

j_call: TRBJ2-1
v_call: TRBV27
clone_size: .
d_call: TRBD2
cdr3_nt: TGTGCATCCAGGGGCGGGGGGGCTTCCTACAATGAGCAGTTCTTC
cdr3_aa: CASRGGGASYNEQFF

j_call: TRBJ2-2
v_call: TRBV7-2
clone_size: many
d_call: TRBD2
cdr3_nt: TGTGCCAGCAGCTTCTTACTAGCGGGGCCGAACACCGGGGAGCTGTTTTTT
cdr3_aa: CASSFLLAGPNTGELFF

j_call: TRBJ1-1
v_call: TRBV13
clone_size: .
d_call: .
cdr3_nt: TGTGCCAGCAGCTTAGGAGACGTGAACACTGAAGCTTTCTTT
cdr3_aa: CASSLGDVNTEAFF

j_call: TRBJ2-2
v_call: TRBV20-1
clone_size: few
d_call: TRBD2
cdr3_nt: TGCAGTGCTAAAAGCGGGGGGGCCGTAGGGGAGCTGTTTTTT
cdr3_aa: CSAKSGGAVGELFF

j_call: TRBJ2-2
v_call: TRBV2
clone_size: many
d_call: .
cdr3_nt: TGTGCCAGCAGTGAATTTAGAGGGGGAGCCGGGGAGCTGTTTTTT
cdr3_aa: CASSEFRGGAGELFF

j_call: TRBJ2-7
v_call: TRBV19
clone_size: .
d_call: .
cdr3_nt: .
cdr3_aa: CASTSGVGYEQYF

j_call: TRBJ2-7
v_call: TRBV6-2/TRBV6-3
clone_size: .
d_call: .
cdr3_nt: TGTGCCAGCAGTTACCAAGGACTCTCCTACGAGCAGTACTTC
cdr3_aa: CASSYQGLSYEQYF

j_call: TRBJ2-1
v_call: TRBV18
clone_size: many
d_call: .
cdr3_nt: TGTGCCAGCTCACACACCCAACTCCAGGACAGTAGCTCCTACAATGAGCAGTTCTTC
cdr3_aa: CASSHTQLQDSSSYNEQFF

j_call: TRBJ2-1
v_call: TRBV5-1
clone_size: many
d_call: TRBD1
cdr3_nt: TGCGCCAGCAGCTTGGAGACAGGGGGCAGTGAGCAGTTCTTC
cdr3_aa: CASSLETGGSEQFF

j_call: TRBJ2-7
v_call: TRBV20-1
clone_size: many
d_call: .
cdr3_nt: TGCAGTGCTAGAGTGGCCCCCCAAGGCGAGCAGTACTTC
cdr3_aa: CSARVAPQGEQYF

j_call: TRBJ2-5
v_call: TRBV7-3
clone_size: many
d_call: .
cdr3_nt: TGTGCCAGCAGCTTTCGGGGGAAGCAAGAGACCCAGTACTTC
cdr3_aa: CASSFRGKQETQYF

j_call: TRBJ1-1
v_call: TRBV12-3/TRBV12-4
clone_size: few
d_call: TRBD1
cdr3_nt: TGTGCCAGCAGTCCACGGGACAGGAGAACTGAAGCTTTCTTT
cdr3_aa: CASSPRDRRTEAFF

j_call: TRBJ1-1
v_call: TRBV5-6
clone_size: many
d_call: .
cdr3_nt: TGTGCCAGCAGCTTGGTGGTTGGGGCTACTGAAGCTTTCTTT
cdr3_aa: CASSLVVGATEAFF

j_call: TRBJ1-1
v_call: TRBV12-3/TRBV12-4
clone_size: many
d_call: TRBD1
cdr3_nt: TGTGCCAGCAGGGGGACAGGGTCCTATGAAGCTTTCTTT
cdr3_aa: CASRGTGSYEAFF

j_call: TRBJ2-3
v_call: TRBV5-1
clone_size: few
d_call: .
cdr3_nt: TGCGCCAGCAGCTTTTCCACAGAGACAGATACGCAGTATTTT
cdr3_aa: CASSFSTETDTQYF

j_call: TRBJ2-1
v_call: TRBV20-1
clone_size: many
d_call: TRBD1
cdr3_nt: TGCAGTGCTAGGACAGGGTTGTCCTACAATGAGCAGTTCTTC
cdr3_aa: CSARTGLSYNEQFF